The TCR beta chain described here comes from a study of shared clonotypes between healthy human individuals. Trimming cost V 1 base and J 2 bases, with 12 bases left between them. The CDR3 consists of 17 residues. CDR1 and CDR2 (germline): SGHTA, FQGTGA. As originally analysed: Junction-only immunoSEQ data arrived without quality scores, meaning filtering differed. Some clones are missing from TCRdb's copy, which holds only in-frame ones; the method was immunoSEQ multiplex PCR. Clone size and the V and J calls come from that table; the DNA yielded D and trimming. The sample carries 550,000 to 700,000 clones, around four fifths recorded once.

V and J are TRBV7-3 and TRBJ2-6; D gene uncertain. Sequenced input: memory CD4+ T cells sorted from blood. Stated subset: CD45RA-negative fraction. The TCR comes from a woman between 25 and 40 years old in good health. The CDR3: CASSLNMLGTGANVLTF. The CDR3 DNA reads TGTGCCAGCAGCTTAAATATGTTGGGAACTGGGGCCAACGTCCTGACTTTC. Full variable domain (missing parts from reference TRBV7-3 and TRBJ2-6): GAGVSQTPSNKVTEKGKYVELRCDPISGHTALYWYRQSLGQGPEFLIYFQGTGAADDSGLPNDRFFAVRPEGSVSTLKIQRTERGDSAVYLCASSLNMLGTGANVLTFGAGSRLTVL.